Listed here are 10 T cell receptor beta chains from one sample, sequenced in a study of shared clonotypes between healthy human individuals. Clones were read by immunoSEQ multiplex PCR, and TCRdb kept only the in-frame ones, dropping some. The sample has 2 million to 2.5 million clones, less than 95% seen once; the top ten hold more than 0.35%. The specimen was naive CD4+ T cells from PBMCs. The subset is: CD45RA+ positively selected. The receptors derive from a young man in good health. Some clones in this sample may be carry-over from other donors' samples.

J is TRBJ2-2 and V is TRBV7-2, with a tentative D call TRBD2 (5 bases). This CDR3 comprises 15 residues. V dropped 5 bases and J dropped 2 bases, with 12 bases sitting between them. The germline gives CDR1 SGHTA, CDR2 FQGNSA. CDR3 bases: TGTGCCAGCAGCCGAAGCGGTTTTAACACCGGGGAGCTGTTTTTT. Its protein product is CASSRSGFNTGELFF.

CDR3 in amino acids: CASTPGLSSSYEQYF. The CDR3, as DNA: TGTGCCAGCACTCCGGGACTGTCGAGCTCCTACGAGCAGTACTTC. The chain has TRBV28 and TRBJ2-7, with D tentatively TRBD2 (6 bases). CDR1 is MDHEN, CDR2 SYDVKM, per germline. The CDR3 sequence is 15 residues long. Trimming stripped 7 bases from V and 0 bases from J, with 16 bases between.

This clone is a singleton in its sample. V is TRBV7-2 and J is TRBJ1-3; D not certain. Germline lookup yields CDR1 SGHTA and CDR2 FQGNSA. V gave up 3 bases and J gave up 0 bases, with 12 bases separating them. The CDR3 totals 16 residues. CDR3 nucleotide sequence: TGTGCCAGCAGCTTTAGATCACTCAACTCTGGAAACACCATATATTTT. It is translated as CASSFRSLNSGNTIYF.

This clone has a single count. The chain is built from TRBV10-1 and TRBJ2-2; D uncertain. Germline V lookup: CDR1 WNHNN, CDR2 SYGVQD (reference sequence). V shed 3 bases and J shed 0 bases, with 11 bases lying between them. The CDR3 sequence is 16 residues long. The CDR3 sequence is CASSDVKGPNTGELFF. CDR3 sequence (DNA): TGCGCCAGCAGTGATGTGAAGGGTCCGAACACCGGGGAGCTGTTTTTT.

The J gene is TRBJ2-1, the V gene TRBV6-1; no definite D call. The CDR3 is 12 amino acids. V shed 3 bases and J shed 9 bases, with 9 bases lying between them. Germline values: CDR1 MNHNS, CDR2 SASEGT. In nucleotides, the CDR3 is TGTGCCAGCAGTGATGCACGCAGTGAGCAGTTCTTC. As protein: CASSDARSEQFF.

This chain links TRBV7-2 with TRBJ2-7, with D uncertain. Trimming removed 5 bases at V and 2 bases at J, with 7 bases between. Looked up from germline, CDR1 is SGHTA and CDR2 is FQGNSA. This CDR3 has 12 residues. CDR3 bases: TGTGCCAGCAGCACCCAAACCTACGAGCAGTACTTC. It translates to CASSTQTYEQYF.

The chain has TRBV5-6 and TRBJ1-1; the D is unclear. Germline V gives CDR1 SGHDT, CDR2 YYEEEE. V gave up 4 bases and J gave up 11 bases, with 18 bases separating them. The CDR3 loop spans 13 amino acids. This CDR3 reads CASSHRGYGEAFF. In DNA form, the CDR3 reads TGTGCCAGCAGCCATCGAGGTTATGGGGAGGCTTTCTTT.

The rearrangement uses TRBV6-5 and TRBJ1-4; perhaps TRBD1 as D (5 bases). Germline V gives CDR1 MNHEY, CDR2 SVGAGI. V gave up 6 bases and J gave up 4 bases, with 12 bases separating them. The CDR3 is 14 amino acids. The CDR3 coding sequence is TGTGCCAGCAGACAGGTTCGTGGTAATGAAAAACTGTTTTTT. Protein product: CASRQVRGNEKLFF.

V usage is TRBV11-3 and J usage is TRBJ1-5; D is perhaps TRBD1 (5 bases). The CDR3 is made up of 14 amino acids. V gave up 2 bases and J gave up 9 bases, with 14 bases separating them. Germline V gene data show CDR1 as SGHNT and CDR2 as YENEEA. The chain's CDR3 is CASSLWDSCRPQHF. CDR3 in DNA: TGTGCCAGCAGCTTATGGGACTCATGTCGGCCCCAGCATTTT.

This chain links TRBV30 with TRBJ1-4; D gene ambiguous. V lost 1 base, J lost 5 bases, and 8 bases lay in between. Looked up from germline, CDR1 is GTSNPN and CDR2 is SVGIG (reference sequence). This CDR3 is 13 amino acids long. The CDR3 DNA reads TGTGCCTGGAGTGGAAGGGTAAATGAAAAACTGTTTTTT. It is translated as CAWSGRVNEKLFF.